This entry lists 29 T cell receptor beta chains sequenced from one sample in a study of T-cell reconstitution after alpha-beta-depleted transplantation in children (dated by TCRdb to between 2015 and 2016). The method was PCR. The reads were generated on an Illumina HiSeq 2500. TCR libraries were prepared with molecular barcoding, using unique molecular identifiers to normalize TCRbeta repertoire quantification. Clones were called with MiXCR by TCRdb after fastp trimmed the public reads at Q25, and only in-frame beta chains were retained. Entries that share a CDR3 protein sequence are merged under the most common genes and DNA. In this sample the table shows about 210,000 distinct CDR3 sequences, around a sixth of which occur a single time. Around 45% of the sample comes from the top ten. The sample's treatment or condition, from its label and the paper: allogeneic hematopoietic cell transplantation with graft depleted of TCRalphabeta T cells and CD19 B cells.

The sequenced sample was PBMCs, mostly from graft donor cells, obtained 360 days after TCRalphabeta/CD19-depleted stem cell transplant. The origin of the receptors is a male patient aged 2 to 9 who had a stem cell transplant for acute lymphoblastic leukemia, so the T cells may come from the graft donor.

V is TRBV20-1 and J is TRBJ1-1; D unresolved. The germline CDR1 and CDR2 sequences are DFQATT and SNEGSKA (reference sequence). The ends were cut back, 3 bases at V and 3 bases at J, with 5 bases in the middle. This CDR3 has 11 residues. The CDR3 DNA follows: TGCAGTGCTAGTAGGGACACTGAAGCTTTCTTT. It yields the protein CSASRDTEAFF.

The chain is built from TRBV19 and TRBJ2-1; D gene ambiguous. Germline V gene sequence: CDR1 LNHDA, CDR2 SQIVND (reference sequence). V was clipped by 3 bases and J by 5 bases, with 5 bases between them. This CDR3 has 12 residues. The CDR3 DNA sequence: TGTGCCAGTAGTATGCGAAACAATGAGCAGTTCTTC. Amino acid sequence: CASSMRNNEQFF.

This clonotype was counted a few times. V is TRBV27 and J is TRBJ1-1; D is undetermined. Germline V gene data show CDR1 as MNHEY and CDR2 as SMNVEV (reference sequence). This CDR3 is 12 amino acids long. Trimming stripped 7 bases from V and 0 bases from J, with 6 bases between. The CDR3 DNA follows: TGTGCCAGCAAGGAGCTGAACACTGAAGCTTTCTTT. Residues: CASKELNTEAFF.

The chain is built from TRBV19 and TRBJ2-1; D uncertain. Deletions cut 7 bases from V and 6 bases from J, with 13 bases between. The CDR3 length is 13 residues. CDR1 and CDR2 from the germline V gene are LNHDA and SQIVND (reference sequence). CDR3 region: CASKDGWGNEQFF. The CDR3 DNA follows: TGTGCCAGTAAGGATGGGTGGGGCAATGAGCAGTTCTTC.

This clonotype was seen a few times. The chain is built from TRBV27 and TRBJ1-1; TRBD1 agrees at 7 bases. This CDR3 spans 16 amino acids. CDR1 and CDR2 (germline): MNHEY, SMNVEV (reference sequence). J lost 4 bases, V lost 1 base, and 9 bases had no gene match. Here the CDR3 DNA reads TGTGCCAGCAGTTTATTCCCACAGGGGCCGGCCACTGAAGCTTTCTTT. Its protein is CASSLFPQGPATEAFF.

The rearrangement links TRBV20-1 to TRBJ1-4, with D unresolved. The germline V gene encodes CDR1 DFQATT and CDR2 SNEGSKA (reference sequence). The V and J ends lost 6 bases and 4 bases respectively, with 9 bases between them. The CDR3 is made up of 12 amino acids. The CDR3 DNA is TGCAGTGCCAGGACCTATAATGAAAAACTGTTTTTT. Translating gives CSARTYNEKLFF.

This clonotype occurred a few times. This rearrangement joins TRBV10-3 to TRBJ1-1, with D maybe TRBD1 (5 bases). Per the germline V gene, CDR1 is ENHRY and CDR2 is SYGVKD. V lost 6 bases and J lost 1, with 9 bases in between. The CDR3 has 13 residues. CDR3 DNA sequence: TGTGCCATCAGGGGACCGCAGAACACTGAAGCTTTCTTT. Translation: CAIRGPQNTEAFF.

The chain couples TRBV5-1 to TRBJ2-1, with no clear D. Between the trimmed V and J ends, which lost 0 bases and 6 bases, there was a span of 10 bases. This CDR3 is built from 14 residues. Germline loops: CDR1 SGHRS, CDR2 YFSETQ. This CDR3 reads CASSLVTASNEQFF. The DNA of the CDR3 is TGCGCCAGCAGCTTGGTAACCGCTAGCAATGAGCAGTTCTTC.

The chain couples TRBV18 to TRBJ1-4; 9 bases line up with TRBD1. The J segment lost 7 bases and the V segment lost 0 bases, leaving 3 bases of the junction unmatched. This CDR3 contains 15 residues. Germline V gives CDR1 KGHSH, CDR2 LQKENI. The DNA for the CDR3 is TGTGCCAGCTCACCACCGGGACAGGGAGGTGAAAAACTGTTTTTT. Translation gives CASSPPGQGGEKLFF.

The chain is built from TRBV11-2 and TRBJ2-7, with D maybe TRBD1 (5 bases). The germline V gene encodes CDR1 SGHAT and CDR2 FQNNGV. This CDR3 region has 12 residues. The ends were cut back, 5 bases at V and 2 bases at J, with 7 bases in the middle. CDR3 sequence (DNA): TGTGCCAGCAGCCGACAGCCCTACGAGCAGTACTTC. Translated, it gives CASSRQPYEQYF.

V usage is TRBV5-1 and J usage is TRBJ1-1; maybe TRBD1 (5 bases). Germline CDR1 is SGHRS and CDR2 is YFSETQ. The V end lost 3 bases, the J end lost 3 bases, and 15 bases lay between the germline ends. CDR3 size: 15 residues. This CDR3 reads CASSYTGTVDTEAFF. CDR3 DNA: TGCGCCAGCAGCTATACCGGGACGGTGGACACTGAAGCTTTCTTT.

V and J are TRBV20-1 and TRBJ1-4; D unresolved. Per germline, CDR1 DFQATT and CDR2 SNEGSKA (reference sequence). The germline V and J ends were trimmed by 0 bases and 10 bases, with 15 bases remaining between them. CDR3 length: 14 amino acids. CDR3 residues: CSARDSGFPGKLFF. The CDR3, as DNA: TGCAGTGCTAGAGATTCGGGGTTTCCGGGAAAACTGTTTTTT.

V is TRBV19 and J is TRBJ2-5, with D possibly being TRBD1 (7 bases). Germline-derived CDR1 and CDR2 are LNHDA and SQIVND (reference sequence). V dropped 5 bases and J dropped 4 bases, with 20 bases sitting between them. This CDR3 has 16 residues. CDR3 DNA: TGTGCCAGTAGTGCAAATTTAAACAGGGGAGGAGAGACCCAGTACTTC. It codes for CASSANLNRGGETQYF.

This clonotype appeared a few times. This chain links TRBV4-3 with TRBJ2-6, with D perhaps TRBD1 (6 bases). V was pared by 1 base and J by 0 bases, with 13 bases between. Germline V gives CDR1 LGHNA, CDR2 YSLEER. This CDR3 has 18 residues. CDR3 protein: CASSQGTVSLSGANVLTF. The DNA of the CDR3 is TGCGCCAGCAGCCAAGGGACAGTCTCCCTCTCTGGGGCCAACGTCCTGACTTTC.

The chain is built from TRBV15 and TRBJ2-2, with D perhaps TRBD2 (5 bases). Trimming pared 8 bases from V and 1 base from J, leaving 23 bases between. This CDR3 spans 18 amino acids. Per germline, CDR1 LNHNV and CDR2 YYDKDF (reference sequence). The CDR3 protein is CATLSPVLPRENTGELFF. The CDR3 nucleotides read TGTGCCACCCTCTCTCCGGTCTTGCCACGGGAGAACACCGGGGAGCTGTTTTTT.

In this sample, this clonotype turned up a few times. The chain couples TRBV6-2 or TRBV6-3 to TRBJ2-5, with no clear D. Trimming cost V 6 bases and J 1 base, with 15 bases left between them. The CDR3 covers 15 residues. The germline V gene encodes CDR1 MNHEY and CDR2 SVGEGT. Here the CDR3 reads CASSELAWPQETQYF. The CDR3 DNA sequence: TGTGCCAGCAGCGAACTCGCCTGGCCCCAAGAGACCCAGTACTTC.

This chain links TRBV12-3 or TRBV12-4 with TRBJ2-5; D might be TRBD2 (6 bases). Between the trimmed V and J ends, which lost 4 bases and 2 bases, there was a span of 17 bases. The CDR3 runs to 16 residues. In DNA, the CDR3 is TGTGCCAGCAGTTCCACATCCGGGGGTAAACAAGAGACCCAGTACTTC. It specifies CASSSTSGGKQETQYF.

This chain connects TRBV11-2 to TRBJ2-7, with 10 bases that match TRBD2. Germline V gene lookup returns CDR1 SGHAT and CDR2 FQNNGV. The CDR3 runs 15 residues. The V gene end was trimmed by 2 bases and the J gene end by 6 bases; junction bases not matched to a gene: 7. CDR3 region: CASSLRGLAGAEQYF. CDR3 nucleotides: TGTGCCAGCAGCTTAAGAGGGCTAGCGGGAGCCGAGCAGTACTTC.

In its sample, this clonotype was seen a few times. The J gene is TRBJ2-5, the V gene TRBV7-6, with 11 positions matching TRBD2. The J segment lost 1 base and the V segment lost 1 base, leaving 2 bases of the junction unmatched. The germline gives CDR1 SGHVS, CDR2 FNYEAQ. This CDR3 has 16 amino acids. CDR3 amino acids: CASSLGLAGPQETQYF. The CDR3 bases are TGTGCCAGCAGCTTAGGACTAGCGGGGCCCCAAGAGACCCAGTACTTC.

The chain's CDR3 is CSAFRGALNQPQHF. The CDR3 DNA sequence: TGCAGTGCGTTTCGGGGGGCTCTCAATCAGCCCCAGCATTTT. The chain is built from TRBV20-1 and TRBJ1-5, with D possibly TRBD1 on 6 matching bases. Germline CDR1 DFQATT, CDR2 SNEGSKA (reference sequence). CDR3 length equals 14 residues. Trimming pared 6 bases from V and 3 bases from J, leaving 15 bases between.

This clonotype was recorded only once. The chain combines TRBV7-2 with TRBJ1-1, with unresolved D. The CDR3 has 16 amino acids. V gave up 3 bases and J gave up 1 base, with 15 bases separating them. The germline V gene encodes CDR1 SGHTA and CDR2 FQGNSA. In nucleotides, the CDR3 is TGTGCCAGCAGCTTCGTGGGCAGAAACTCGAACACTGAAGCTTTCTTT. This sequence encodes CASSFVGRNSNTEAFF.

The chain combines TRBV6-1 with TRBJ2-2; 16 bases line up with TRBD2. Germline CDR1 is MNHNS and CDR2 is SASEGT. V dropped 3 bases and J dropped 6; count of bases not matched to a gene: 4. The CDR3 spans 17 residues. The CDR3 coding sequence is TGTGCCAGCAGTGACCCCGGGACTAGCGGGGGGGCCGGGGAGCTGTTTTTT. Encoded protein: CASSDPGTSGGAGELFF.

A single count supports this clonotype. V is TRBV7-9 and J is TRBJ2-7, with D uncertain. CDR3 length: 12 amino acids. The germline V and J ends were trimmed by 3 bases and 9 bases, with 12 bases remaining between them. Germline loops: CDR1 SEHNR, CDR2 FQNEAQ (reference sequence). The CDR3 protein is CASSLSVGRQYF. CDR3 DNA: TGTGCCAGCAGCTTGTCGGTAGGAAGGCAGTACTTC.

This clonotype was picked up a small number of times. V is TRBV5-1 and J is TRBJ2-3, with D hard to call. This CDR3 is 14 amino acids long. The V and J ends lost 6 bases and 6 bases respectively, with 17 bases between them. Germline CDR1 reads SGHRS; CDR2 reads YFSETQ. CDR3 residues: CASTLRQVWDTQYF. In nucleotides, the CDR3 is TGCGCCAGCACCCTTCGTCAGGTCTGGGATACGCAGTATTTT.

The chain uses TRBV4-2 and TRBJ2-1; 9 nucleotides align to TRBD1. The CDR3 runs to 14 residues. Germline CDR1 and CDR2: LGHNA and YNFKEQ. Trimming cost V 3 bases and J 10 bases; bases outside gene matches: 7. The CDR3 loop reads CASSQPGQGFEQFF. CDR3 DNA sequence: TGTGCCAGCAGCCAGCCGGGACAGGGTTTCGAGCAGTTCTTC.

The chain has TRBV5-1 and TRBJ2-5; 10 nucleotides line up with TRBD2. CDR1 is SGHRS, CDR2 YFSETQ, per germline. The CDR3 has 16 residues. V was pared by 2 bases and J by 3 bases, with 7 bases of the junction left unmatched. This CDR3 reads CASSFPSGGVEETQYF. The CDR3 DNA reads TGCGCCAGCAGCTTCCCTAGCGGGGGCGTGGAAGAGACCCAGTACTTC.

Only a few counts were recorded for this clonotype. The V and J genes are TRBV5-6 and TRBJ2-1; TRBD2 aligns across 8 bases. Germline V gives CDR1 SGHDT, CDR2 YYEEEE. The V gene end was trimmed by 0 bases and the J gene end by 8 bases; junction bases not matched to a gene: 10. The CDR3 extends over 16 amino acids. CDR3 loop: CASSLEAGGSRYEQFF. The CDR3 DNA follows: TGTGCCAGCAGCTTGGAGGCGGGGGGTTCGAGATATGAGCAGTTCTTC.

The chain carries TRBV7-2 and TRBJ2-1; D is possibly TRBD1 (5 bases). CDR1 is SGHTA and CDR2 is FQGNSA in the germline V gene. V dropped 1 base and J dropped 0 bases, with 10 bases sitting between them. This CDR3 has 16 residues. DNA for the CDR3: TGTGCCAGCAGCTTAGGACAGAGGCGCTCCTACAATGAGCAGTTCTTC. This encodes CASSLGQRRSYNEQFF.

The chain carries TRBV19 and TRBJ1-5; D is possibly TRBD1 (6 bases). The CDR3 has 15 residues. V lost 7 bases and J lost 8, with 21 bases in between. From germline, CDR1 is LNHDA and CDR2 SQIVND (reference sequence). The CDR3 DNA reads as TGTGCCAGTAAGGGTGAACGGACAGACTTCAAGCCCCAGCATTTT. Its translation is CASKGERTDFKPQHF.